Sequencing of this T cell receptor (beta chain) was carried out in a study of cytomegalovirus exposure and HLA in healthy donors. General study results and limits: Among the CMV-associated chains, three were confirmed in vitro as specific for CMV antigens. Altogether, more than 150 TCR beta chains were recorded as cytomegalovirus-associated.

Donors came from a validation cohort of about 110 subjects, distinct from the first 666-subject cohort. With regard to this clone: As yet, its antigen is unknown.

TCRdb keeps only in-frame clones here, not all; method: immunoSEQ multiplex PCR. The sample includes some 150,000 clones, around 84% of them seen just once. The V gene's germline CDR1 is SGHAT and CDR2 FQNNGV. V lost 5 bases and J 0 bases, leaving 13 bases between the germline ends. The CDR3 contains 15 residues. Specimen: PBMCs. The rearrangement joins TRBV11-2 to TRBJ1-1; perhaps TRBD1 as D (5 bases). The sequence was collected from a human donor in good health. In nucleotides, the CDR3 is TGTGCCAGCAGCCAATCCCAGGGCTTGAACACTGAAGCTTTCTTT. Protein product: CASSQSQGLNTEAFF.